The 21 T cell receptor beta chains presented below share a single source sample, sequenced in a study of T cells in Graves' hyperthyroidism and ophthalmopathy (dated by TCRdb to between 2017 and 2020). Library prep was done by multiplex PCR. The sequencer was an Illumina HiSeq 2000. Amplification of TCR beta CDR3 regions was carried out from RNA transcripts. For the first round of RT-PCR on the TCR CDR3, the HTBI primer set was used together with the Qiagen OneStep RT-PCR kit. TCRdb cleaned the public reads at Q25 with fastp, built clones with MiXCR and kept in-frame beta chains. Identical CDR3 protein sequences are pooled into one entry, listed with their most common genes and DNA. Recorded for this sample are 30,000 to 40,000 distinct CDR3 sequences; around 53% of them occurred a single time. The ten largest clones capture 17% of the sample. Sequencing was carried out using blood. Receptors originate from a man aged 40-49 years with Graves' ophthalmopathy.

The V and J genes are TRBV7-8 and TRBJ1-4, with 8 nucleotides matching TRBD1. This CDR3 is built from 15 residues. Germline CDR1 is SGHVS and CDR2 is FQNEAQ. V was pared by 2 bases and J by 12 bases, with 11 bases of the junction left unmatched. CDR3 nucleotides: TGTGCCAGCAGCTTAAAACAGGGGGGTACCAGGGAACTGTTTTTT. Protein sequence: CASSLKQGGTRELFF.

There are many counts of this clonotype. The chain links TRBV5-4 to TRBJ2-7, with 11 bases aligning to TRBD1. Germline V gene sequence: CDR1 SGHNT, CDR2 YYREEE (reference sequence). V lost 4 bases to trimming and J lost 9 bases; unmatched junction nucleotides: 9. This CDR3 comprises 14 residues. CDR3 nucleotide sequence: TGTGCCAGCAGCACCTCCGGGACAGGGGGAATGCAGTACTTC. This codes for CASSTSGTGGMQYF.

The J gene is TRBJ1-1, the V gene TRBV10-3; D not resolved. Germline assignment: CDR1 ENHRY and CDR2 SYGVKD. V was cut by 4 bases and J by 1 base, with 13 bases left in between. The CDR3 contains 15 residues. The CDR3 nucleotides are TGTGCCATCAGTGCCCAGGCGGGAAGGAACACTGAAGCTTTCTTT. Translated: CAISAQAGRNTEAFF.

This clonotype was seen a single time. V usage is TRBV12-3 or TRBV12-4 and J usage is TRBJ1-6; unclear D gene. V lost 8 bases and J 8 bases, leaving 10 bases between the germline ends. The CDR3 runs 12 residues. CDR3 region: CASEGSDSPLHF. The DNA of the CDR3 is TGTGCCAGCGAGGGTTCCGATTCACCCCTCCACTTT.

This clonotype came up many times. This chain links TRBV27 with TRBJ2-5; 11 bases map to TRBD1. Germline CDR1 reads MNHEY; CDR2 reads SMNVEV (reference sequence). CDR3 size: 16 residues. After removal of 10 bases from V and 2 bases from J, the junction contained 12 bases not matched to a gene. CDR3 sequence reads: CATSHRDRGKQETQYF. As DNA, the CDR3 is TGTGCCACCAGCCACCGGGACAGGGGGAAACAAGAGACCCAGTACTTC.

The CDR3 DNA reads as TGCAGTGCTAGAGGCAGGGGTGGTGAAAAACTGTTTTTT. Translating it yields CSARGRGGEKLFF. The chain carries TRBV20-1 and TRBJ1-4; possibly TRBD1 for D (6 bases). Germline V gene sequence: CDR1 DFQATT, CDR2 SNEGSKA (reference sequence). V gave up 1 base and J gave up 7 bases, with 10 bases separating them. This CDR3 is 13 amino acids long.

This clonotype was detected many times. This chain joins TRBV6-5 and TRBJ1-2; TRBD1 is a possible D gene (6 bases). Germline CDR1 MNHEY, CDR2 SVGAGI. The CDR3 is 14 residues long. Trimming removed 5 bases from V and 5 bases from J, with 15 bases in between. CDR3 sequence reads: CASSGRGISYGYTF. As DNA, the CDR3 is TGTGCCAGCAGTGGGAGGGGGATTTCGTATGGCTACACCTTC.

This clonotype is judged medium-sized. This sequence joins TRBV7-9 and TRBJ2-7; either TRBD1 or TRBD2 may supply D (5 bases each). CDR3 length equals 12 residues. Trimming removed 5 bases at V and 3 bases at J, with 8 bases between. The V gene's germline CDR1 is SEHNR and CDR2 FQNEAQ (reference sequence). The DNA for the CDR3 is TGTGCCAGCAGCCGGGACGGCTACGAGCAGTACTTC. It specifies CASSRDGYEQYF. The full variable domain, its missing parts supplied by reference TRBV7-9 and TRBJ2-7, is DTGVSQNPRHKITKRGQNVTFRCDPISEHNRLYWYRQTLGQGPEFLTYFQNEAQLEKSRLLSDRFSAERPKGSFSTLEIQRTEQGDSAMYLCASSRDGYEQYFGPGTRLTVT.

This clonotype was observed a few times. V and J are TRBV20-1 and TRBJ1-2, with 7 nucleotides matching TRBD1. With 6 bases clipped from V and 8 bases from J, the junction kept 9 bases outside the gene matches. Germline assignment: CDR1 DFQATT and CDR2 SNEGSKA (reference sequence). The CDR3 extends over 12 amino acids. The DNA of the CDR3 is TGCAGTGCAGGCGACAGGGAAAAAGGCTACACCTTC. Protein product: CSAGDREKGYTF.

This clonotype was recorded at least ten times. CDR3 in amino acids: CASSLGLAAKETQYF. Written as DNA, the CDR3 is TGTGCCAGCAGTTTGGGACTAGCGGCAAAAGAGACCCAGTACTTC. V usage is TRBV12-3 or TRBV12-4 and J usage is TRBJ2-5, with 11 bases matching TRBD2. The CDR3 is made up of 15 amino acids. V lost 3 bases to trimming and J lost 3 bases; unmatched junction nucleotides: 3.

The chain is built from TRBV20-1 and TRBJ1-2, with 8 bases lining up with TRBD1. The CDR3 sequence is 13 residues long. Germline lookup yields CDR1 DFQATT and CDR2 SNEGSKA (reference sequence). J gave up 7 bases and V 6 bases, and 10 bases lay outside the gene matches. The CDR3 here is CSAQGAEWAGYTF. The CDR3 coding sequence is TGCAGTGCGCAGGGGGCAGAATGGGCTGGCTACACCTTC.

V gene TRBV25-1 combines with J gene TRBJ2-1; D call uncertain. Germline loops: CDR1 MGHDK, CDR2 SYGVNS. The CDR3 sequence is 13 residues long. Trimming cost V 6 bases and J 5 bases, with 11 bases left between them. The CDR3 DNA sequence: TGTGCCAGCAGCTCCTGGAGCGACAATGAGCAGTTCTTC. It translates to CASSSWSDNEQFF. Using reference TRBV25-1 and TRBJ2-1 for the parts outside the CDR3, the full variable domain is EADIYQTPRYLVIGTGKKITLECSQTMGHDKMYWYQQDPGMELHLIHYSYGVNSTEKGDLSSESTVSRIRTEHFPLTLESARPSHTSQYLCASSSWSDNEQFFGPGTRLTVL.

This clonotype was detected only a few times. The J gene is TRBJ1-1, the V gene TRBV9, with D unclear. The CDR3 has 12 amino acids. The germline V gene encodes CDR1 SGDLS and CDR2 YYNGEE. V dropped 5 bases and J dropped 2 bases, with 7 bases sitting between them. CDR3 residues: CASSGSNTEAFF. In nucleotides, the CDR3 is TGTGCCAGCAGTGGCAGCAACACTGAAGCTTTCTTT. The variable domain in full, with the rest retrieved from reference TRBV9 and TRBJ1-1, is DSGVTQTPKHLITATGQRVTLRCSPRSGDLSVYWYQQSLDQGLQFLIQYYNGEERAKGNILERFSAQQFPDLHSELNLSSLELGDSALYFCASSGSNTEAFFGQGTRLTVV.

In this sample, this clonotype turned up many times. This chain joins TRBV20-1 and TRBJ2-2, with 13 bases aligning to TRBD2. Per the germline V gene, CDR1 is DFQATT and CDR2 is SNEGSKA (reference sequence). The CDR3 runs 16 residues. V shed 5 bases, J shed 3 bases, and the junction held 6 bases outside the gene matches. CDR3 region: CSALLAGGRDTGELFF. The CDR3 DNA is TGCAGTGCTCTACTAGCGGGGGGGCGAGACACCGGGGAGCTGTTTTTT.

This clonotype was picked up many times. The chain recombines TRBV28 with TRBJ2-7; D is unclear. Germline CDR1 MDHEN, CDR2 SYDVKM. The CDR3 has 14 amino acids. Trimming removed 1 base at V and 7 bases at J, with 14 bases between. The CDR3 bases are TGTGCCAGCAGTTTATACCCGGTGTCGCCTGAGCAGTACTTC. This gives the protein CASSLYPVSPEQYF.

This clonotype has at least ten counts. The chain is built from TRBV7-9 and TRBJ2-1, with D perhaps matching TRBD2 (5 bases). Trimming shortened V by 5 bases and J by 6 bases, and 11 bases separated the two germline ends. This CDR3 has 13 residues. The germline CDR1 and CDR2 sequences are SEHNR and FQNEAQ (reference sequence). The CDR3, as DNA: TGTGCCAGCAGCCCCCCGAGGGTCAATGAGCAGTTCTTC. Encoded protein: CASSPPRVNEQFF.

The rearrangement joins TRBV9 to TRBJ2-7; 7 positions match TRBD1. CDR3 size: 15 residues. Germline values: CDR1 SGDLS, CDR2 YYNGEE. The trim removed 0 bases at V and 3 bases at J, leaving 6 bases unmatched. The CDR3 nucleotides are TGTGCCAGCAGCGTAGCCCAGGGGACAGTCTACGAGCAGTACTTC. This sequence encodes CASSVAQGTVYEQYF. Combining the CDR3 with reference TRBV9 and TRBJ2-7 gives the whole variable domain DSGVTQTPKHLITATGQRVTLRCSPRSGDLSVYWYQQSLDQGLQFLIQYYNGEERAKGNILERFSAQQFPDLHSELNLSSLELGDSALYFCASSVAQGTVYEQYFGPGTRLTVT.

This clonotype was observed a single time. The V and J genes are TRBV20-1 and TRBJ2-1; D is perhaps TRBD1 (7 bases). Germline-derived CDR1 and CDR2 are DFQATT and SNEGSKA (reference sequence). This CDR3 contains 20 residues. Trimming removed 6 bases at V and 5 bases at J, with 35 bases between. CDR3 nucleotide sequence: TGCAGTGCCCCGCAGGGGGGCGGTGCAGATACGCAGGGAGGCCACAATGAGCAGTTCTTC. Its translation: CSAPQGGGADTQGGHNEQFF.

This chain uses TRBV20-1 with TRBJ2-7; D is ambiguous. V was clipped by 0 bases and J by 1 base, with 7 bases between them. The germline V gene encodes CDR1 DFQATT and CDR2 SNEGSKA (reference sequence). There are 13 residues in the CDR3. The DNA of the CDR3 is TGCAGTGCTAGAGATGACACATCCTACGAGCAGTACTTC. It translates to CSARDDTSYEQYF.

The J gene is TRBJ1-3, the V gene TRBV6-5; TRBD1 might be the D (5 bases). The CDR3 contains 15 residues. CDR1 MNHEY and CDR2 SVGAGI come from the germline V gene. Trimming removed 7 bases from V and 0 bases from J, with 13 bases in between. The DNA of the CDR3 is TGTGCCAGCAATGAGGCAGGGAGCTCTGGAAACACCATATATTTT. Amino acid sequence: CASNEAGSSGNTIYF.

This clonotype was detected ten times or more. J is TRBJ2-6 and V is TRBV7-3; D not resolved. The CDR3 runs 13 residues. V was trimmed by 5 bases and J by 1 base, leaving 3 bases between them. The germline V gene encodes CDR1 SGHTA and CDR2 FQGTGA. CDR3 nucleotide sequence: TGTGCCAGCAGCCAATCTGGGGCCAACGTCCTGACTTTC. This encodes CASSQSGANVLTF. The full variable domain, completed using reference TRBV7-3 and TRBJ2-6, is GAGVSQTPSNKVTEKGKYVELRCDPISGHTALYWYRQSLGQGPEFLIYFQGTGAADDSGLPNDRFFAVRPEGSVSTLKIQRTERGDSAVYLCASSQSGANVLTFGAGSRLTVL.